The source of this T cell receptor (beta chain) is a study of early T cells in non-severe SARS-CoV-2 infection. In the study overall: Sequenced bulk RNA came from whole blood that was unsorted, and chains were unpaired.

Study-wide findings and caveats: Anti-spike CD8 responses were favored by VDJdb matching, which missed private and CD4 specificities.

This clonotype was counted ten times or more. What it recognizes is unknown. As part of library construction, unique molecular identifiers were attached to individual cDNA molecules. TCRdb re-called the 5' RACE reads with MiXCR, one entry per CDR3 protein. Of 75,000 to 80,000 distinct CDR3 sequences listed, 10% to 12% are singletons. V was shortened by 2 bases and J by 0 bases, with 12 bases between the two germline ends. The CDR3 has 16 residues. The germline V gene has CDR1 SGDLS and CDR2 YYNGEE. Sequenced material: whole blood, taken at baseline. The clonotype originates from an adult who was a healthcare worker with PCR-confirmed SARS-CoV-2 infection or an uninfected control (not recorded which). V is TRBV9 and J is TRBJ1-3, with a possible D match to TRBD1 (6 bases). The CDR3 DNA is TGTGCCAGCAGCGTGTCGGGACACAACTCTGGAAACACCATATATTTT. Translating gives CASSVSGHNSGNTIYF. Supplemented by reference TRBV9 and TRBJ1-3, the full variable domain reads DSGVTQTPKHLITATGQRVTLRCSPRSGDLSVYWYQQSLDQGLQFLIQYYNGEERAKGNILERFSAQQFPDLHSELNLSSLELGDSALYFCASSVSGHNSGNTIYFGEGSWLTVV.